This TCR beta chain was found in a study of graft-versus-host responses after intestinal transplantation. CDR1 is KGHSH and CDR2 is LQKENI in the germline V gene. The CDR3 covers 15 residues. Trimming stripped 3 bases from V and 4 bases from J, with 15 bases between. Regarding the study as a whole: GvH clones were found in recipient marrow; some appeared first in ileum or blood.

Some clones are missing from TCRdb's copy, which holds only in-frame ones; the method was immunoSEQ multiplex PCR. The sample yields tens of thousands of clones, about 93% seen once. As for this clone: The target antigen is unknown.

This sequence joins TRBV18 and TRBJ1-2, with D perhaps TRBD1 (6 bases). The clonotype was recovered from a human patient who received an intestinal transplant, so some T cells may come from the graft donor. The source was PBMCs, collected less than 130 days after intestinal transplantation. The CDR3 protein is CASSPGTSLSYGYTF. CDR3 DNA: TGTGCCAGCTCACCCGGGACATCACTAAGCTATGGCTACACCTTC.